These 19 T cell receptor beta chains came from one sample sequenced in a study of T cells in women clearing cervical HPV infection. Libraries were prepared by immunoSEQ multiplex PCR; TCRdb keeps only in-frame clonotypes and omits some of them. The repertoire shows about 30,000 clones; the top ten hold around 2.8%. Sequencing was done on a sample of blood buffy coat. Every receptor here comes from a woman between 18 and 70 years old with a cervical HPV16 infection that either progressed to CIN3+ or cleared (not recorded which).

Note on this clone: The read halts 3 residues ahead of the CDR3 end, with the missing end drawn from the germline J gene. The rearrangement joins TRBV5-1 to TRBJ1-2; possibly TRBD1 for D (6 bases). The V gene's germline CDR1 is SGHRS and CDR2 YFSETQ. This CDR3 contains 16 residues. This chain's CDR3 is CASSPGQAFRVGGYTF. The sequenced CDR3 bases are TGCGCCAGCAGCCCGGGACAAGCGTTCAGGGTAGGAGGC.

Regarding this clone: The read terminates 3 residues before the CDR3 end, so the remaining end is supplied by the germline J gene. V is TRBV14 and J is TRBJ2-4; D may be TRBD1 (5 bases). In germline, CDR1 is SGHDN, CDR2 FVKESK. V was pared by 4 bases and J by 9 bases, with 13 bases between. CDR3 length equals 13 residues. The CDR3 loop is CASSPRQSGIQYF. Partial CDR3 DNA: TGTGCCAGCAGCCCGAGACAGTCGGGCATT.

CDR3: CASTYGRGVGETQYF. The covered CDR3 bases are TGTGCCAGCACCTATGGCAGGGGTGTGGGCGAGACC. The chain recombines TRBV2 with TRBJ2-5, with a tentative D call TRBD1 (6 bases). From the germline J gene comes the end of the CDR3, since the read stops 3 residues before it. With 7 bases removed from V and 5 bases from J, the gap between germline ends came to 20 bases. Germline V gene data show CDR1 as SNHLY and CDR2 as FYNNEI. The CDR3 contains 15 residues.

For this clone: With the read ending 3 residues before the CDR3 end, the germline J gene is used to fill in that end. The chain combines TRBV5-1 with TRBJ2-3; 13 nucleotides line up with TRBD2. Unmatched junction bases numbered 7, after V lost 2 bases and J lost 1 base. The CDR3 is 18 amino acids. CDR1 is SGHRS and CDR2 is YFSETQ in the germline V gene. The CDR3 loop is CASSFTGTSGKGTDTQYF. The CDR3 bases that were read are TGCGCCAGCAGCTTCACCGGGACTAGCGGGAAGGGCACAGATACG.

Of note for this clone: Read data end 3 residues before the CDR3 end; the end is taken from the germline J gene. The chain carries TRBV24-1 and TRBJ2-7; TRBD2 is a possible D gene (5 bases). Germline-derived CDR1 and CDR2 are KGHDR and SFDVKD. The CDR3 contains 13 residues. Trimming pared 7 bases from V and 5 bases from J, leaving 14 bases between. The CDR3 bases that were read are TGTGCCACCAGCGCCGGACGGGGAGACGAG. Encoded protein: CATSAGRGDE. The CDR3, in full, reads CATSAGRGDEQYF.

Comments on this clone: The read gets to within 3 residues of the CDR3 end, and the germline J gene fills in the rest. The chain recombines TRBV2 with TRBJ1-1; TRBD1 is a possible D gene (5 bases). Trimming left V 7 bases short and J 4 bases short, with 16 bases between. Germline loops: CDR1 SNHLY, CDR2 FYNNEI. There are 14 residues in the CDR3. The sequenced CDR3 bases are TGTGCCAGCATCCGGGGGGATCTTGTCACTGAA. This translates into CASIRGDLVTE. The full CDR3 sequence reads CASIRGDLVTEAFF.

Remarks on this clone: Read data end 3 residues before the CDR3 end; the end is taken from the germline J gene. This sequence joins TRBV2 and TRBJ2-5; 9 bases are a match to TRBD1. The CDR3 is 15 residues long. Germline trimming cut 5 bases from V and 4 bases from J; bases unmatched to any gene: 8. Germline assignment: CDR1 SNHLY and CDR2 FYNNEI. The covered CDR3 bases are TGTGCCAGCAGTCGGAACAGGGGGCCCTTAGAGACC. It translates to CASSRNRGPLET. The whole CDR3 sequence is CASSRNRGPLETQYF.

The DNA read from the CDR3 is TGTGCCAGCAGTGGGGCTGTGCAAGAGACC. Translation: CASSGAVQET. The entire CDR3 protein is CASSGAVQETQYF. This chain uses TRBV6-1 with TRBJ2-5; no reliable D call. The CDR3 end falls 3 residues outside the read, so it is completed with the germline J gene. The CDR3 extends over 13 amino acids. The V gene's germline CDR1 is MNHNS and CDR2 SASEGT. V was trimmed by 4 bases and J by 2 bases, leaving 8 bases between them.

With respect to this clone: Coverage ceases 3 residues before the CDR3 finishes, and the germline J gene fills in the end. The chain uses TRBV29-1 and TRBJ1-1; D not resolved. V lost 7 bases, J lost 0 bases, and 6 bases lay in between. The CDR3 sequence is 11 residues long. The V gene's germline CDR1 is SQVTM and CDR2 ANQGSEA. The CDR3 spells CSGALNTEAFF. The CDR3 bases that were read are TGCAGCGGGGCCTTGAACACTGAA. Full variable domain (rest looked up from reference TRBV29-1 and TRBJ1-1): SAVISQKPSRDICQRGTSLTIQCQVDSQVTMMFWYRQQPGQSLTLIATANQGSEATYESGFVIDKFPISRPNLTFSTLTVSNMSPEDSSIYLCSGALNTEAFFGQGTRLTVV.

CDR3 DNA (partial): TGTGCCAGCAGTTACTCGTCCAGGATAACAACTAATGAAAAA. The encoded protein is CASSYSSRITTNEK. The whole CDR3 region reads CASSYSSRITTNEKLFF. The chain employs TRBV6-2 or TRBV6-3 and TRBJ1-4; D remains ambiguous. The read falls 3 residues short of the CDR3 end, and the missing part is taken from the germline J gene. Trimming stripped 0 bases from V and 0 bases from J, with 11 bases between. The CDR3 sequence is 17 residues long. Germline V gene sequence: CDR1 MNHEY, CDR2 SVGEGT.

As concerns this clone: The CDR3 end falls 3 residues outside the read, so it is completed with the germline J gene. V gene TRBV20-1 combines with J gene TRBJ2-5; 8 bases align to TRBD2. From germline, CDR1 is DFQATT and CDR2 SNEGSKA (reference sequence). The CDR3 is 15 amino acids. With 6 bases clipped from V and 5 bases from J, the junction kept 14 bases outside the gene matches. The part of the CDR3 DNA that was read is TGCAGTGCCAGCGGGCGCGGGGGGAGGTCGGAGACC. Encoded protein: CSASGRGGRSET. The full-length CDR3 reads as CSASGRGGRSETQYF.

A word on this clone: The sequence runs out 3 residues before the end of the CDR3; the remainder is reconstructed from the germline J gene. The gene calls are TRBV7-9 and TRBJ2-1; 8 bases match TRBD1. The CDR3 runs 15 residues. After removal of 4 bases from V and 6 bases from J, the junction contained 8 bases not matched to a gene. Per germline, CDR1 SEHNR and CDR2 FQNEAQ (reference sequence). The chain's CDR3 is CASSSDGTGVNEQFF. CDR3 bases read: TGTGCCAGCAGCTCGGATGGGACAGGAGTCAATGAG.

The CDR3 DNA, read in part, is TGTGCCACCAGCAGAGATTCAACGGGGGGAAGGAATGAG. As protein: CATSRDSTGGRNE. The entire CDR3 sequence reads CATSRDSTGGRNEQFF. The V and J genes are TRBV15 and TRBJ2-1; 7 nucleotides match TRBD2. The read halts 3 residues ahead of the CDR3 end, with the missing end drawn from the germline J gene. The length of the CDR3 is 16 residues. V shed 0 bases, J shed 7 bases, and the junction held 9 bases outside the gene matches. From germline, CDR1 is LNHNV and CDR2 YYDKDF (reference sequence).

Remarks on this clone: Coverage ceases 3 residues before the CDR3 finishes, and the germline J gene fills in the end. The gene calls are TRBV29-1 and TRBJ2-3, with 8 bases matching TRBD1. V lost 6 bases, J lost 1 base, and 0 bases stayed unmatched. From germline, CDR1 is SQVTM and CDR2 ANQGSEA. The CDR3 sequence is 12 residues long. The CDR3 DNA, read in part, is TGCAGCGTGGACAGGGGCACAGATACG. The encoded protein is CSVDRGTDT. The CDR3 in full is CSVDRGTDTQYF.

A word on this clone: Read sequence stops 3 residues before the CDR3 end, and the germline J gene provides the missing end. The J gene is TRBJ1-1, the V gene TRBV2; TRBD1 is a possible D gene (5 bases). The CDR3 covers 12 residues. CDR1 is SNHLY, CDR2 FYNNEI, per germline. The part of the CDR3 DNA that was read is TGTGCCAGCAGCAACCACGCAGGGCCA. Its translation: CASSNHAGP. The complete CDR3 reads CASSNHAGPAFF.

With respect to this clone: The sequence runs out 3 residues before the end of the CDR3; the remainder is reconstructed from the germline J gene. The chain recombines TRBV7-9 with TRBJ2-5, with 8 bases identical to TRBD1. V trimming: 2 bases; J trimming: 5 bases; junction bases outside the gene matches: 4. CDR1 is SEHNR and CDR2 is FQNEAQ in the germline V gene (reference sequence). The CDR3 sequence is 14 residues long. The covered CDR3 bases are TGTGCCAGCAGCTTACGGGCAGGGGGCGAGACC. Amino acid sequence: CASSLRAGGET. From start to end, the CDR3 is CASSLRAGGETQYF.

About this clone itself: The read terminates 3 residues before the CDR3 end, so the remaining end is supplied by the germline J gene. V and J are TRBV2 and TRBJ2-1; 7 positions match TRBD2. Looked up from germline, CDR1 is SNHLY and CDR2 is FYNNEI. CDR3 length: 16 amino acids. J gave up 0 bases and V 5 bases, and 7 bases lay outside the gene matches. Incomplete CDR3 DNA: TGTGCCAGCAGTTTCTCAGCGGGGAGCTCCTACAATGAG. It codes for CASSFSAGSSYNE. Given in full, the CDR3 is CASSFSAGSSYNEQFF.

A note on this clone: The CDR3 is cut off 3 residues early in the read; its end comes from the germline J gene. The rearrangement links TRBV15 to TRBJ2-1; TRBD2 aligns across 13 bases. This CDR3 spans 14 amino acids. In germline, CDR1 is LNHNV, CDR2 YYDKDF (reference sequence). Trimming took 8 bases from V and 5 from J; bases not matched to a gene: 3. The CDR3 here is CATAGLAGDNEQFF. The covered CDR3 bases are TGTGCCACCGCCGGACTAGCGGGGGACAATGAG.

Turning to this clone: The read ends 3 residues early relative to the CDR3; the germline J gene fills the gap. This rearrangement joins TRBV7-2 to TRBJ1-1, with D tentatively TRBD1 (6 bases). The germline CDR1 and CDR2 sequences are SGHTA and FQGNSA. V was trimmed by 5 bases and J by 3 bases, leaving 10 bases between them. The CDR3 has 13 residues. The part of the CDR3 DNA that was read is TGTGCCAGCAGCACCAACAGGGACACTGAA. It yields the protein CASSTNRDTE. The entire CDR3 reads CASSTNRDTEAFF. Full variable domain (remainder filled in from reference TRBV7-2 and TRBJ1-1): GAGVSQSPSNKVTEKGKDVELRCDPISGHTALYWYRQSLGQGLEFLIYFQGNSAPDKSGLPSDRFSAERTGGSVSTLTIQRTQQEDSAVYLCASSTNRDTEAFFGQGTRLTVV.